The next 23 T cell receptor beta chains were all read from a single sample in a study of regulatory and conventional T cells in RAG deficiency. Genomic DNA came from blood regulatory T cells gated CD4+ CD25-high CD127-low. Using immunoSEQ multiplex PCR, the repertoire was profiled, and TCRdb retains in-frame clones only, with some absent. This sample carries some 28,000 clones, 75% to 95% of them seen once, and the ten largest clones take under 0.85%. The same specimen was also included in a second study, on regulatory T cells. That paper states: The PCR used 52 TRBV and 13 TRBJ primers.

The material sequenced was Tregs sorted from blood. The source of these receptors is a human donor in good health.

Only one count was recorded for this clone. V is TRBV15 and J is TRBJ1-2; D is perhaps TRBD1 (6 bases). The CDR3 extends over 12 amino acids. V was clipped by 3 bases and J by 8 bases, with 10 bases between them. The V gene's germline CDR1 is LNHNV and CDR2 YYDKDF (reference sequence). The DNA of the CDR3 is TGTGCCACCAGCAGTGACAGGCAAGGCTACACCTTC. Its protein is CATSSDRQGYTF.

The rearrangement joins TRBV6-5 to TRBJ2-7; D may match TRBD1 or TRBD2 (5 bases each). With 3 bases removed from V and 2 bases from J, the gap between germline ends came to 14 bases. CDR1 MNHEY and CDR2 SVGAGI come from the germline V gene. This CDR3 has 15 residues. Written as DNA, the CDR3 is TGTGCCAGCAGTTATGCCGGGACCGTCACCTACGAGCAGTACTTC. Translated: CASSYAGTVTYEQYF.

The chain joins TRBV7-2 to TRBJ1-5; D might be TRBD1 (5 bases). From germline, CDR1 is SGHTA and CDR2 FQGNSA. The CDR3 sequence is 16 residues long. V dropped 1 base and J dropped 3 bases, with 13 bases sitting between them. Here the CDR3 DNA reads TGTGCCAGCAGCTTAGGTGGGACCTGGGCCAATCAGCCCCAGCATTTT. Translated: CASSLGGTWANQPQHF.

The chain has TRBV30 and TRBJ1-6, with TRBD1 as a possible D gene (5 bases). The germline CDR1 and CDR2 sequences are GTSNPN and SVGIG (reference sequence). V was clipped by 4 bases and J by 8 bases, with 27 bases between them. This CDR3 spans 18 amino acids. The CDR3 here is CAWTRVGSHIGVHSPLHF. The CDR3 DNA sequence: TGTGCCTGGACCAGGGTTGGTTCCCACATAGGAGTTCATTCACCCCTCCACTTT.

The table lists this clone with a count of one. The V call is TRBV19, the J call TRBJ1-1; possible D gene TRBD1, 5 bases. The CDR3 has 17 amino acids. Germline CDR1 reads LNHDA; CDR2 reads SQIVND (reference sequence). V gave up 3 bases and J gave up 1 base, with 18 bases separating them. The CDR3 protein is CASSISGTKVRNTEAFF. The CDR3, as DNA: TGTGCCAGTAGTATTTCGGGGACGAAGGTACGGAACACTGAAGCTTTCTTT.

V is TRBV10-3 and J is TRBJ1-1; D is possibly TRBD1 (6 bases). This CDR3 is built from 13 residues. Trimming left V 7 bases short and J 2 bases short, with 11 bases between. CDR1 is ENHRY, CDR2 SYGVKD, per germline. CDR3 nucleotides: TGTGCCATCACCCGGACAGCTAACACTGAAGCTTTCTTT. This gives the protein CAITRTANTEAFF.

V usage is TRBV7-2 and J usage is TRBJ1-1; D remains unclear. The CDR3 consists of 13 residues. Germline values: CDR1 SGHTA, CDR2 FQGNSA. The V and J ends lost 9 bases and 1 base respectively, with 12 bases between them. The CDR3 region is CASDQTQNTEAFF. The CDR3 DNA is TGTGCCAGTGACCAGACACAGAACACTGAAGCTTTCTTT. The full variable domain, with the rest looked up from reference TRBV7-2 and TRBJ1-1, is GAGVSQSPSNKVTEKGKDVELRCDPISGHTALYWYRQSLGQGLEFLIYFQGNSAPDKSGLPSDRFSAERTGGSVSTLTIQRTQQEDSAVYLCASDQTQNTEAFFGQGTRLTVV.

The V call is TRBV9, the J call TRBJ2-5; TRBD1 is a possible D gene (5 bases). The germline CDR1 and CDR2 sequences are SGDLS and YYNGEE. Trimming left V 4 bases short and J 7 bases short, with 20 bases between. The CDR3 has 15 residues. The DNA for the CDR3 is TGTGCCAGCAGCTCCAGGGCGAGCGAACGAGTGACCCAGTACTTC. The encoded protein is CASSSRASERVTQYF.

In this sample, this clone turned up a few times. The gene calls are TRBV7-8 and TRBJ1-2, with a tentative D call TRBD1 (5 bases). V lost 2 bases, J lost 8 bases, and 21 bases lay in between. This CDR3 is built from 16 residues. Germline V gene data show CDR1 as SGHVS and CDR2 as FQNEAQ. The CDR3 sequence is CASSLFGARSSLGYTF. DNA of the CDR3: TGTGCCAGCAGCTTATTCGGGGCACGCAGTTCACTGGGCTACACCTTC.

This clone was counted a single time. CDR3 in DNA: TGTGCCATCAGTACCGCTACAGGGTTTAACACTGAAGCTTTCTTT. Translation gives CAISTATGFNTEAFF. The genes are TRBV10-3 and TRBJ1-1; possibly TRBD1 for D (6 bases). The V end was cut by 5 bases, the J end by 2 bases, with 15 bases between. Germline V gives CDR1 ENHRY, CDR2 SYGVKD. The CDR3 runs to 15 residues.

V and J are TRBV5-1 and TRBJ2-1; no firm D call. CDR3 length equals 13 residues. V dropped 0 bases and J dropped 8 bases, with 9 bases sitting between them. The germline gives CDR1 SGHRS, CDR2 YFSETQ. The CDR3 reads CASSLAGLDEQFF. CDR3 sequence (DNA): TGCGCCAGCAGCTTGGCAGGTCTGGATGAGCAGTTCTTC.

V gene TRBV5-1 combines with J gene TRBJ1-2; D is unclear. The CDR3 covers 16 residues. The V gene's germline CDR1 is SGHRS and CDR2 YFSETQ. The germline V and J ends were trimmed by 0 bases and 4 bases, with 16 bases remaining between them. CDR3 residues: CASSLEAVPGFYGYTF. The CDR3 coding sequence is TGCGCCAGCAGCTTGGAGGCGGTGCCGGGATTCTATGGCTACACCTTC.

The chain carries TRBV27 and TRBJ2-7; D is perhaps TRBD2 (6 bases). In germline, CDR1 is MNHEY, CDR2 SMNVEV (reference sequence). V lost 2 bases to trimming and J lost 7 bases, with 18 bases between them. This CDR3 spans 15 amino acids. The CDR3 region has the DNA TGTGCCAGCAGTTTACAGGGCGCTACGGCGGGGGAGCAGTACTTC. Translated, it gives CASSLQGATAGEQYF.

This chain uses TRBV11-2 with TRBJ1-3, with 10 bases aligning to TRBD1. Germline V gene lookup returns CDR1 SGHAT and CDR2 FQNNGV. Trimming removed 4 bases from V and 0 bases from J; junction bases left unmatched: 6. This CDR3 spans 17 amino acids. The CDR3 bases are TGTGCCAGCAGCTCGGGACAGGGGTACTTCTCTGGAAACACCATATATTTT. This sequence encodes CASSSGQGYFSGNTIYF.

The chain carries TRBV30 and TRBJ2-5; 8 bases agree with TRBD1. The CDR3 is made up of 11 amino acids. From germline, CDR1 is GTSNPN and CDR2 SVGIG (reference sequence). The V and J ends lost 4 bases and 9 bases, in that order; junction bases with no gene match: 4. DNA of the CDR3: TGTGCCTGGAATTACAGGGGGGCCCAGTACTTC. Its translation: CAWNYRGAQYF.

This chain joins TRBV5-4 and TRBJ1-4; TRBD1 might be the D (5 bases). This CDR3 is 15 amino acids long. Germline loops: CDR1 SGHNT, CDR2 YYREEE (reference sequence). With 4 bases removed from V and 5 bases from J, the gap between germline ends came to 15 bases. In DNA, the CDR3 is TGTGCCAGCAGCCCGTCGAGGGGCAGGAATGAAAAACTGTTTTTT. This translates into CASSPSRGRNEKLFF.

V and J are TRBV5-1 and TRBJ1-2, with D possibly TRBD1 on 5 matching bases. The CDR3 has 14 amino acids. The ends were cut back, 0 bases at V and 2 bases at J, with 8 bases in the middle. Germline CDR1 SGHRS, CDR2 YFSETQ. The CDR3 DNA is TGCGCCAGCAGCTTGGATAGGGGCAACTATGGCTACACCTTC. Translated: CASSLDRGNYGYTF.

This clone was seen just once. CDR3 coding DNA: TGCGCCAGCAGCGGCCACAGGGGGCTCTCGGCCGAGCAGTACTTC. Translation: CASSGHRGLSAEQYF. The J gene is TRBJ2-7, the V gene TRBV5-1, with 9 bases fitting TRBD1. Looked up from germline, CDR1 is SGHRS and CDR2 is YFSETQ. There are 15 residues in the CDR3. With 4 bases clipped from V and 6 bases from J, the junction kept 11 bases outside the gene matches.

The genes are TRBV5-1 and TRBJ1-1; D not certain. The germline V gene encodes CDR1 SGHRS and CDR2 YFSETQ. Trimming removed 0 bases from V and 0 bases from J, with 9 bases in between. This CDR3 spans 15 amino acids. Here the CDR3 reads CASSLAGNMNTEAFF. In nucleotides, the CDR3 is TGCGCCAGCAGCTTGGCCGGGAACATGAACACTGAAGCTTTCTTT.

V is TRBV7-2 and J is TRBJ2-5; 7 bases line up with TRBD1. J was trimmed by 2 bases and V by 5 bases; bases with no gene match: 5. Germline V lookup: CDR1 SGHTA, CDR2 FQGNSA. The CDR3 runs 14 residues. CDR3 in amino acids: CASSNPRGQETQYF. In DNA form, the CDR3 reads TGTGCCAGCAGCAATCCCAGGGGGCAAGAGACCCAGTACTTC. The full variable domain, rest sourced from reference TRBV7-2 and TRBJ2-5, is GAGVSQSPSNKVTEKGKDVELRCDPISGHTALYWYRQSLGQGLEFLIYFQGNSAPDKSGLPSDRFSAERTGGSVSTLTIQRTQQEDSAVYLCASSNPRGQETQYFGPGTRLLVL.

CDR3 sequence reads: CASHRQNINNEQFF. In DNA, the CDR3 is TGTGCCAGCCATCGACAGAACATCAACAATGAGCAGTTCTTC. The V call is TRBV7-9, the J call TRBJ2-1; D perhaps matches TRBD1 (5 bases). The germline V gene has CDR1 SEHNR and CDR2 FQNEAQ (reference sequence). There are 14 residues in the CDR3. V lost 8 bases and J lost 5, with 16 bases in between. Full variable domain (outside the CDR3, taken from reference TRBV7-9 and TRBJ2-1): DTGVSQNPRHKITKRGQNVTFRCDPISEHNRLYWYRQTLGQGPEFLTYFQNEAQLEKSRLLSDRFSAERPKGSFSTLEIQRTEQGDSAMYLCASHRQNINNEQFFGPGTRLTVL.

The chain couples TRBV7-9 to TRBJ2-7; perhaps TRBD2 as D (6 bases). CDR1 and CDR2 from the germline V gene are SEHNR and FQNEAQ (reference sequence). The CDR3 length is 13 residues. Between the trimmed V and J ends, which lost 5 bases and 2 bases, there was a span of 10 bases. CDR3 sequence reads: CASSHGGTYEQYF. The DNA for the CDR3 is TGTGCCAGCAGCCACGGCGGGACCTACGAGCAGTACTTC.

The gene calls are TRBV29-1 and TRBJ2-1, with TRBD2 matching over 9 bases. The CDR3 covers 16 residues. Germline trimming cut 3 bases from V and 3 bases from J; bases unmatched to any gene: 9. The V gene's germline CDR1 is SQVTM and CDR2 ANQGSEA. The CDR3 region has the DNA TGCAGCGTTGATAGGGCGGGGCGGGGGGGCTACAATGAGCAGTTCTTC. This encodes CSVDRAGRGGYNEQFF.